Listed below are T cell receptor beta chains from one sample, sequenced in a study of cytomegalovirus exposure and HLA in healthy donors. The method was immunoSEQ multiplex PCR; TCRdb's version includes in-frame clones alone and lacks a portion of them. The sample includes around 150,000 clones. The sample was PBMCs. The source of these receptors is a woman between 55 and 75 years old in good health and CMV-seronegative. Both conserved end residues are part of each CDR3. The D gene is left open where the match is weak.

J: TRBJ1-2
V: TRBV4-3
D: TRBD1
CDR3: CASSQQGGYGYTF
DNA: TGCGCCAGCAGCCAGCAGGGGGGCTATGGCTACACCTTC

J: TRBJ1-2
V: TRBV7-2
D: .
CDR3: CASSRRQFPDVIYTF
DNA: TGTGCCAGCAGCCGTCGACAGTTTCCCGATGTTATCTACACCTTC

J: TRBJ1-3
V: TRBV19
D: .
CDR3: CASRQISGNTIYF
DNA: TGTGCCAGTAGACAAATATCTGGAAACACCATATATTTT

J: TRBJ1-3
V: TRBV6-6
D: .
CDR3: CASSYPRVSGNTIYF
DNA: TGTGCCAGCAGTTACCCCCGGGTCTCTGGAAACACCATATATTTT

J: TRBJ2-7
V: TRBV7-2
D: .
CDR3: CASSYPDGTYEQYF
DNA: TGTGCCAGCAGCTATCCGGACGGGACCTACGAGCAGTACTTC

J: TRBJ1-2
V: TRBV9
D: TRBD1
CDR3: CASSVVGQGYGYTF
DNA: TGTGCCAGCAGCGTAGTCGGACAGGGCTATGGCTACACCTTC

J: TRBJ1-3
V: TRBV2
D: .
CDR3: CASTRGLSSGNTIYF
DNA: TGTGCCAGCACCAGGGGATTAAGCTCTGGAAACACCATATATTTT

J: TRBJ1-4
V: TRBV6-5
D: .
CDR3: CASSPRSFNEKLFF
DNA: TGTGCCAGCAGCCCCCGGTCCTTTAATGAAAAACTGTTTTTT

J: TRBJ1-5
V: TRBV5-5
D: .
CDR3: CASSLDPNRDQPQHF
DNA: TGTGCCAGCAGCTTAGACCCGAACAGGGATCAGCCCCAGCATTTT

J: TRBJ2-1
V: TRBV5-1
D: TRBD2
CDR3: CASSLAREGLGEQFF
DNA: TGCGCCAGCAGCTTGGCGCGGGAGGGCCTGGGTGAGCAGTTCTTC

J: TRBJ1-1
V: TRBV11-2
D: .
CDR3: CASSPRVTEAFF
DNA: TGTGCCAGCAGCCCCAGGGTGACTGAAGCTTTCTTT

J: TRBJ1-3
V: TRBV15
D: TRBD1
CDR3: CATSRRQGASSGNTIYF
DNA: TGTGCCACCAGCAGACGACAGGGGGCCAGCTCTGGAAACACCATATATTTT

J: TRBJ2-1
V: TRBV27
D: .
CDR3: CASIPSQGPLTLYNEQFF
DNA: TGTGCCAGCATTCCCTCCCAGGGGCCCCTCACCTTATACAATGAGCAGTTCTTC

J: TRBJ2-6
V: TRBV10-3
D: .
CDR3: CAISDRVTANVLTF
DNA: TGTGCCATCAGTGACAGGGTGACGGCCAACGTCCTGACTTTC

J: TRBJ1-2
V: TRBV7-2
D: TRBD1
CDR3: CASSLGTANYGYTF
DNA: TGTGCCAGCAGCCTAGGGACAGCTAACTATGGCTACACCTTC

J: TRBJ1-1
V: TRBV2
D: .
CDR3: CASSDERNTEAFF
DNA: TGTGCCAGCAGTGACGAGAGGAACACTGAAGCTTTCTTT

J: TRBJ1-1
V: TRBV19
D: TRBD1
CDR3: CASSMKQGYTEAFF
DNA: TGTGCCAGTAGTATGAAACAGGGGTACACTGAAGCTTTCTTT

J: TRBJ2-1
V: TRBV5-1
D: .
CDR3: CASSLAGGNEQFF
DNA: TGCGCCAGCAGCTTGGCAGGCGGGAATGAGCAGTTCTTC

J: TRBJ2-3
V: TRBV27
D: TRBD2
CDR3: CASNSAGGRPDTQYF
DNA: TGTGCCAGCAACTCAGCGGGAGGAAGGCCAGATACGCAGTATTTT

J: TRBJ2-5
V: TRBV25-1
D: .
CDR3: CASSVNLGPQETQYF
DNA: TGTGCCAGCAGCGTTAATTTGGGGCCTCAAGAGACCCAGTACTTC

J: TRBJ1-1
V: TRBV25-1
D: TRBD1
CDR3: CASSEETGGYAEAFF
DNA: TGTGCCAGCAGTGAAGAGACAGGGGGATACGCTGAAGCTTTCTTT

J: TRBJ1-1
V: TRBV7-3
D: .
CDR3: CASSLTGQNTEAFF
DNA: TGTGCCAGCAGCTTAACGGGACAGAACACTGAAGCTTTCTTT

J: TRBJ1-5
V: TRBV19
D: TRBD1
CDR3: CATHWDRGSNQPQHF
DNA: TGTGCCACCCACTGGGACAGGGGGAGCAATCAGCCCCAGCATTTT

J: TRBJ1-2
V: TRBV4-1
D: .
CDR3: CASSQTGTLSYGYTF
DNA: TGCGCCAGCAGCCAAACCGGGACTCTGAGCTATGGCTACACCTTC

J: TRBJ2-1
V: TRBV19
D: TRBD1
CDR3: CASSSRTGGGNEQFF
DNA: TGTGCCAGTAGTTCGCGGACAGGGGGCGGGAATGAGCAGTTCTTC